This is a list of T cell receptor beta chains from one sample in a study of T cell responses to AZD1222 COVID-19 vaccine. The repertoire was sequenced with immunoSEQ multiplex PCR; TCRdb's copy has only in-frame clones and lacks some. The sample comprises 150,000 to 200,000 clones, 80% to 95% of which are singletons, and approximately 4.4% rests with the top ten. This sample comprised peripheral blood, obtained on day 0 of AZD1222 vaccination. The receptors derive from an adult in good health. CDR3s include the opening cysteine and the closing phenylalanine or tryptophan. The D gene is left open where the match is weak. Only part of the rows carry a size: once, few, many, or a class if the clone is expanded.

cdr3_aa: CASTYKGGRITGELFF; cdr3_nt: TGTGCCAGCACTTATAAAGGTGGCAGGATAACCGGGGAGCTGTTTTTT; clone_size: .; j_call: TRBJ2-2; d_call: .; v_call: TRBV27
cdr3_aa: CASSHLIETQYF; cdr3_nt: TGTGCCAGCAGCCACCTGATCGAGACCCAGTACTTC; clone_size: .; j_call: TRBJ2-5; d_call: .; v_call: TRBV3-1/TRBV3-2
cdr3_aa: CASSFSGPLSAQHF; cdr3_nt: TGTGCCAGCAGTTTCTCAGGACCTCTGTCGGCCCAGCATTTT; clone_size: .; j_call: TRBJ1-5; d_call: .; v_call: TRBV28
cdr3_aa: CATSAWDASYNEQFF; cdr3_nt: TGTGCCACCAGTGCCTGGGACGCCTCCTACAATGAGCAGTTCTTC; clone_size: .; j_call: TRBJ2-1; d_call: .; v_call: TRBV24-1
cdr3_aa: CASSTLTGGRDQPQHF; cdr3_nt: TGTGCCAGTAGTACGCTGACAGGGGGGAGAGATCAGCCCCAGCATTTT; clone_size: .; j_call: TRBJ1-5; d_call: TRBD1; v_call: TRBV19
cdr3_aa: CASSGGGLLHF; cdr3_nt: TGTGCCAGCAGCGGGGGAGGACTGCTCCACTTT; clone_size: .; j_call: TRBJ1-6; d_call: .; v_call: TRBV2
cdr3_aa: CASSIYTNTEAFF; cdr3_nt: TGCGCCAGCAGCATTTACACGAACACTGAAGCTTTCTTT; clone_size: .; j_call: TRBJ1-1; d_call: .; v_call: TRBV5-1
cdr3_aa: CASSPSGMNTGELFF; cdr3_nt: TGTGCCAGCTCACCATCCGGGATGAACACCGGGGAGCTGTTTTTT; clone_size: .; j_call: TRBJ2-2; d_call: .; v_call: TRBV18
cdr3_aa: CASRSSQRAAYEQYF; cdr3_nt: TGTGCCAGCAGATCCTCCCAGCGGGCTGCCTACGAGCAGTACTTC; clone_size: .; j_call: TRBJ2-7; d_call: .; v_call: TRBV27
cdr3_aa: CASSQEGGNQPQHF; cdr3_nt: TGCGCCAGCAGCCAAGAAGGGGGGAATCAGCCCCAGCATTTT; clone_size: .; j_call: TRBJ1-5; d_call: .; v_call: TRBV4-1
cdr3_aa: CASGAAGGPQETQYF; cdr3_nt: TGTGCCAGTGGGGCGGCGGGAGGCCCACAAGAGACCCAGTACTTC; clone_size: .; j_call: TRBJ2-5; d_call: TRBD2; v_call: TRBV19
cdr3_aa: CSVEVQSGTGGTGELFF; cdr3_nt: TGCAGCGTTGAAGTTCAATCCGGGACTGGGGGCACCGGGGAGCTGTTTTTT; clone_size: .; j_call: TRBJ2-2; d_call: .; v_call: TRBV29-1
cdr3_aa: CASSRQVGGMNTEAFF; cdr3_nt: TGTGCCAGCAGTCGGCAGGTTGGGGGCATGAACACTGAAGCTTTCTTT; clone_size: few; j_call: TRBJ1-1; d_call: .; v_call: TRBV9
cdr3_aa: CASSLNPPGQGGHGYTF; cdr3_nt: TGTGCCAGCAGCTTAAATCCCCCCGGACAGGGGGGACATGGCTACACTTTC; clone_size: once; j_call: TRBJ1-2; d_call: TRBD1; v_call: TRBV7-3
cdr3_aa: CASRALNSYEQYF; cdr3_nt: TGTGCCAGTAGAGCCTTGAACTCCTACGAGCAGTACTTC; clone_size: .; j_call: TRBJ2-7; d_call: .; v_call: TRBV19
cdr3_aa: CASSYSSTYQPQHF; cdr3_nt: TGTGCCAGCAGTTACTCGAGCACCTATCAGCCCCAGCATTTT; clone_size: .; j_call: TRBJ1-5; d_call: .; v_call: TRBV6-5
cdr3_aa: CASSSRGLNQPQHF; cdr3_nt: TGTGCCAGCAGTTCTCGGGGTCTAAATCAGCCCCAGCATTTT; clone_size: .; j_call: TRBJ1-5; d_call: .; v_call: TRBV28
cdr3_aa: CASSTGQGNEQYF; cdr3_nt: TGTGCCAGCAGCACAGGACAGGGGAACGAGCAGTACTTC; clone_size: .; j_call: TRBJ2-7; d_call: TRBD1; v_call: TRBV11-2
cdr3_aa: CASSSERDPSYEQYF; cdr3_nt: TGTGCCAGCAGCTCCGAGCGGGACCCCTCCTACGAGCAGTACTTC; clone_size: .; j_call: TRBJ2-7; d_call: TRBD2; v_call: TRBV13
cdr3_aa: CASSGSGTLLYGYTF; cdr3_nt: TGTGCCAGCAGTGGTTCCGGGACACTCTTATATGGCTACACCTTC; clone_size: .; j_call: TRBJ1-2; d_call: .; v_call: TRBV28
cdr3_aa: CASSQDQQRADNEQFF; cdr3_nt: TGCGCCAGCAGCCAAGATCAGCAGCGGGCAGACAATGAGCAGTTCTTC; clone_size: .; j_call: TRBJ2-1; d_call: .; v_call: TRBV4-1
cdr3_aa: CASSPGQNPGNTIYF; cdr3_nt: TGTGCCAGCAGCCCTGGACAGAATCCTGGAAACACCATATATTTT; clone_size: .; j_call: TRBJ1-3; d_call: .; v_call: TRBV11-2
cdr3_aa: CASGLVRGGGNEKLFF; cdr3_nt: TGTGCTAGTGGTTTGGTTCGAGGCGGGGGTAATGAAAAACTGTTTTTT; clone_size: .; j_call: TRBJ1-4; d_call: .; v_call: TRBV12-5
cdr3_aa: CASRLLGRDTGELFF; cdr3_nt: TGTGCCAGCAGGCTACTCGGGAGGGACACCGGGGAGCTGTTTTTT; clone_size: .; j_call: TRBJ2-2; d_call: TRBD2; v_call: TRBV6-5
cdr3_aa: CASSQIYEQYF; cdr3_nt: TGTGCCAGCAGCCAAATATACGAGCAGTACTTC; clone_size: once; j_call: TRBJ2-7; d_call: .; v_call: TRBV3-1/TRBV3-2
cdr3_aa: CASSTLFRAADEQYF; cdr3_nt: TGTGCCAGCAGTACCCTGTTCAGGGCCGCGGACGAGCAGTACTTC; clone_size: .; j_call: TRBJ2-7; d_call: .; v_call: TRBV6-2/TRBV6-3
cdr3_aa: CASSQEGGTGELFF; cdr3_nt: TGTGCCAGCAGCCAAGAAGGGGGAACCGGGGAGCTGTTTTTT; clone_size: .; j_call: TRBJ2-2; d_call: .; v_call: TRBV3-1/TRBV3-2
cdr3_aa: CSVLTGGSGYTF; cdr3_nt: TGCAGCGTATTAACAGGGGGCTCCGGGTACACCTTC; clone_size: .; j_call: TRBJ1-2; d_call: TRBD1; v_call: TRBV29-1
cdr3_aa: CASSLLAGGGAFF; cdr3_nt: TGTGCCAGCAGCTTATTAGCCGGGGGCGGAGCTTTCTTT; clone_size: once; j_call: TRBJ1-1; d_call: .; v_call: TRBV7-9
cdr3_aa: CSAAGGTNYGYTF; cdr3_nt: TGCAGCGCCGCGGGCGGAACAAACTATGGCTACACCTTC; clone_size: .; j_call: TRBJ1-2; d_call: .; v_call: TRBV29-1
cdr3_aa: CASSGLAGVSGELFF; cdr3_nt: TGTGCCAGCAGCGGACTAGCGGGAGTATCCGGGGAGCTGTTTTTT; clone_size: .; j_call: TRBJ2-2; d_call: TRBD2; v_call: TRBV9
cdr3_aa: CASRDGTYAYEQYF; cdr3_nt: TGTGCCAGCAGGGACGGGACGTACGCCTACGAGCAGTACTTC; clone_size: .; j_call: TRBJ2-7; d_call: .; v_call: TRBV6-6
cdr3_aa: CASSSRGSEAFF; cdr3_nt: TGCGCCAGCAGCTCCCGGGGCAGTGAAGCTTTCTTT; clone_size: once; j_call: TRBJ1-1; d_call: .; v_call: TRBV5-1
cdr3_aa: CASTWGGDEPQHF; cdr3_nt: TGTGCCAGCACCTGGGGTGGGGACGAGCCCCAGCATTTT; clone_size: .; j_call: TRBJ1-5; d_call: .; v_call: TRBV6-5
cdr3_aa: CAISDGLDQPQHF; cdr3_nt: TGTGCCATCAGCGACGGACTCGATCAGCCCCAGCATTTT; clone_size: .; j_call: TRBJ1-5; d_call: .; v_call: TRBV10-3
cdr3_aa: CASSLTTGITGELFF; cdr3_nt: TGTGCTAGCAGCCTGACAACGGGGATCACCGGGGAGCTGTTTTTT; clone_size: .; j_call: TRBJ2-2; d_call: .; v_call: TRBV7-7
cdr3_aa: CASSSPTGKHPTGELFF; cdr3_nt: TGTGCCAGCAGTTCCCCGACAGGAAAGCACCCAACCGGGGAGCTGTTTTTT; clone_size: .; j_call: TRBJ2-2; d_call: .; v_call: TRBV28
cdr3_aa: CASSLPGGAYGYTF; cdr3_nt: TGTGCCAGCAGTTTACCAGGGGGCGCGTATGGCTACACCTTC; clone_size: .; j_call: TRBJ1-2; d_call: TRBD1; v_call: TRBV28
cdr3_aa: CASSVWTVPPYEQYF; cdr3_nt: TGTGCCAGCAGTGTTTGGACCGTACCTCCCTACGAGCAGTACTTC; clone_size: .; j_call: TRBJ2-7; d_call: .; v_call: TRBV6-2/TRBV6-3
cdr3_aa: CASSSTHTGLEEQFF; cdr3_nt: TGTGCCAGCAGTTCCACACACACAGGGTTGGAGGAGCAGTTCTTC; clone_size: .; j_call: TRBJ2-1; d_call: .; v_call: TRBV6-5